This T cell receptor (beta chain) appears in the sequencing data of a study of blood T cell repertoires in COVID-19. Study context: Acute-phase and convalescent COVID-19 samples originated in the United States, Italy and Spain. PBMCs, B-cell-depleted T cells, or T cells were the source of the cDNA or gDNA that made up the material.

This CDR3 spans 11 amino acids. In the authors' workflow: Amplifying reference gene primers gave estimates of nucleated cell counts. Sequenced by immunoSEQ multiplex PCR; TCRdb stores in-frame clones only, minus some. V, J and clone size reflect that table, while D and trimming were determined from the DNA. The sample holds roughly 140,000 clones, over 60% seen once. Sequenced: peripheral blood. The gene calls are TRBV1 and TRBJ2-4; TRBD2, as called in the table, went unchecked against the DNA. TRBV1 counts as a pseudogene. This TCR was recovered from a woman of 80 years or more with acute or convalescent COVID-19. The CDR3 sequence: CTSNPSSLQYF. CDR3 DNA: TGCACCAGCAACCCTAGTTCCCTTCAGTACTTC.